This T cell receptor (beta chain) emerged from a study of blood T cell repertoires in COVID-19 (dated by TCRdb to between 2020 and 2021). Context from the whole study: Samples from collaborators originated in the United States, Italy and Spain and spanned both the acute and convalescent phases of COVID-19. Deeply sampled blood TCRbeta repertoires from subjects exposed to, actively infected with, or recovered from COVID-19 were included in the dataset. Where available, HLA class I and class II types were taken from metadata supplied by the sample provider and were not determined by assay-based typing. Sample metadata almost always included a de-identified subject ID, COVID-19 status, age in years and sex. The material from the prospective study consisted of cDNA or gDNA derived from T cells, B-cell-depleted T cells, or PBMCs. The repertoires were made available in a free public database intended to serve as a resource for research on the immune response to SARS-CoV-2. The samples were drawn from two sources: the first 160 participants of the ongoing ImmuneRACE study, and 1,254 subjects contributed by 6 global collaborators. Study-level results and caveats: The amount of clinical and demographic metadata varied by source and participant and was provided uncurated.

To note about this clone: Its antigen is unknown. Per-base quality was not reported, and no clone a single base away is much larger than it.

TCRbeta CDR3 regions were amplified from genomic DNA using the immunoSEQ Assay, a bias-controlled multiplex PCR. The authors processed their data as follows. The number of nucleated cells in each sample was estimated from the amplification of reference gene primers within the assay. Sequence reads were collapsed and filtered to measure the absolute abundance of every unique TCRbeta CDR3 rearrangement. For each sample, productive Simpson clonality was calculated as the square root of Simpson's diversity index across productive rearrangements. TCRdb re-hosts the immuneACCESS table, in-frame sequences only. Its copies lack some clones; in the studies checked, an unresolved V gene accounts for under half of them, and the cause for the rest is not known. The V and J calls and the clone size are those of that table, but D and trimming were determined from the DNA. This sample holds 150,000 to 200,000 clones; approximately 80% were observed only once. 13% of the sample is held by the ten biggest clonotypes.

For CDR1 and CDR2, the germline V gene lists SGHRS and YFSETQ. A distance of 10 bases separates the germline ends of V and J, which lose 3 bases and 4 bases respectively. Measured from the cysteine to the phenylalanine, the CDR3 is 13 residues long. The sequence is cut down to CDR3 DNA, 39 bases in frame from base 1. Participants in the prospective study were aged about 18 to 100 years, lived in more than 20 United States geographic areas, and enrolled through a virtual design. To assign participants to cohorts, the prospective study relied on clinical history that participants themselves reported in a screening survey and a study questionnaire. Recovered participants in ImmuneRACE Cohort 3 were defined by two consecutive negative NP/OP PCR tests, clearance by a healthcare professional, or resolution of symptoms. In the prospective study, mobile phlebotomists collected whole blood, serum and a nasopharyngeal or oropharyngeal swab from each participant. Participants in the prospective study had the option to provide additional blood draws and questionnaires over a 2-month period. Before DNA extraction, prospective study blood samples were shipped either frozen or at room temperature.

Sequencing used PBMCs or T cells enriched from blood (not recorded which). The sequence derives from a woman in her sixties or seventies who had recovered from COVID-19. Recombination linked TRBV5-1 to TRBJ1-2; the D segment cannot be called with confidence. The DNA sequence follows: TGCGCCAGCAGCTCTCCAGCGCTCTATGGCTACACCTTC. Translated, it gives CASSSPALYGYTF.